A selection of T cell receptor beta chains follows, all from one sample in a study of human T cells and chemical hapten exposure. MiXCR, applied by TCRdb to the RACE reads, yields one record per CDR3 protein. The data contain roughly 34,000 distinct CDR3 sequences, more than 6% of them singletons. The sample was whole blood, taken in connection with sensitization to the hapten diphenylcyclopropenone (DPC). The origin of the receptors is a woman in her twenties or thirties with alopecia areata. Some clones in this sample may be carry-over from other donors' samples. The CDR3 runs from the conserved cysteine through the conserved F or W. Fields, in order: V gene, D gene, J gene, clone size, CDR3 DNA, CDR3 protein. The D gene is left open where the match is weak. Clone size is shown for a subset of rows, as once, few, many or a class of expanded clone.

V: TRBV7-9
D: NA
J: TRBJ1-1
size: many
DNA: TGTGCCAGCAGCTTTAGCGGTTCGGGGAACGCTGAAGCTTTCTTT
CDR3: CASSFSGSGNAEAFF

V: TRBV6-6
D: TRBD1
J: TRBJ2-3
size: NA
DNA: TGTGCCAGCGGACGACAGGGGAGCACAGATACGCAGTATTTT
CDR3: CASGRQGSTDTQYF

V: TRBV4-2
D: NA
J: TRBJ2-6
size: few
DNA: TGTGCCAGCAGCCAAAATCAGCACTCTGGGGCCAACGTCCTGACTTTC
CDR3: CASSQNQHSGANVLTF

V: TRBV7-3
D: TRBD1
J: TRBJ2-2
size: few
DNA: TGTGCCAGCAGCCTATCGGGACAGGCGAACGGGGAGCTGTTTTTT
CDR3: CASSLSGQANGELFF

V: TRBV29-1
D: NA
J: TRBJ1-2
size: few
DNA: TGCAGCGCGGGGTCAGGAACCCACACCTTC
CDR3: CSAGSGTHTF

V: TRBV5-5
D: NA
J: TRBJ2-5
size: NA
DNA: TGTGCCAGCAGCGGGGGACCCGAAGAGACCCAGTACTTC
CDR3: CASSGGPEETQYF

V: TRBV6-2/TRBV6-3
D: TRBD2
J: TRBJ2-3
size: many
DNA: TGTGCCAGCAGTTACGACATACTAGCGGGGGGGCCATCGGGTTCCACAGATACGCAGTATTTT
CDR3: CASSYDILAGGPSGSTDTQYF

V: TRBV30
D: NA
J: TRBJ1-2
size: NA
DNA: TGTGCCTGGAGTGTTGCACAGGGACTTGGCTACACCTTC
CDR3: CAWSVAQGLGYTF

V: TRBV7-9
D: NA
J: TRBJ2-1
size: NA
DNA: TGTGCCAGCAGCTCCCAGAGAGTCCGGTACAATGAGCAGTTCTTC
CDR3: CASSSQRVRYNEQFF

V: TRBV12-3/TRBV12-4
D: TRBD2
J: TRBJ2-1
size: many
DNA: TGTGCCAGCAGTTTCCGGACTAGTAGCGACAATGAGCAGTTCTTC
CDR3: CASSFRTSSDNEQFF

V: TRBV25-1
D: NA
J: TRBJ2-5
size: few
DNA: TGTGCCAGCCAGAGCCTCAGGGATGTCCTACAAGAGACCCAGTACTTC
CDR3: CASQSLRDVLQETQYF

V: TRBV11-3
D: NA
J: TRBJ2-3
size: NA
DNA: TGTGCCAGCAGCATCCACACAGATACGCAGTATTTT
CDR3: CASSIHTDTQYF

V: TRBV6-6
D: NA
J: TRBJ1-1
size: few
DNA: TGTGCCAGCAGTTATGTGCAGGGGCCTAGAATGAACACTGAAGCTTTCTTT
CDR3: CASSYVQGPRMNTEAFF

V: TRBV5-1
D: NA
J: TRBJ2-6
size: NA
DNA: TGCGCCAGCAGCCACTCGTCGGGGGCGGACGGGGCCAACGTCCTGACTTTC
CDR3: CASSHSSGADGANVLTF

V: TRBV7-6
D: NA
J: TRBJ2-3
size: many
DNA: TGTGCCAGCAGCGCCCGTCCCTCCCCTAGCACAGATACGCAGTATTTT
CDR3: CASSARPSPSTDTQYF

V: TRBV28
D: NA
J: TRBJ1-1
size: many
DNA: TGTGCCAGCAGTCCATTGGGGACGGGCCCTGAAGCTTTCTTT
CDR3: CASSPLGTGPEAFF

V: TRBV5-1
D: NA
J: TRBJ2-3
size: NA
DNA: TGCGCCAGCAAGTCGGACCGGAGCACAGATACGCAGTATTTT
CDR3: CASKSDRSTDTQYF

V: TRBV5-1
D: TRBD1
J: TRBJ2-7
size: few
DNA: TGCGCCAGCAGCTTGGGACAGGGGGCCTACGAGCAGTACTTC
CDR3: CASSLGQGAYEQYF

V: TRBV14
D: TRBD1
J: TRBJ2-3
size: few
DNA: TGTGCCAGCCGGGACAGAGTTAGCACAGATACGCAGTATTTT
CDR3: CASRDRVSTDTQYF

V: TRBV6-2/TRBV6-3
D: NA
J: TRBJ1-5
size: medium-sized
DNA: TGTGCCAGCAGTTACTCGCAGGGGTACAATCAGCCCCAGCATTTT
CDR3: CASSYSQGYNQPQHF

V: TRBV3-1
D: TRBD2
J: TRBJ2-3
size: few
DNA: TGTGCCAGCAGCCAACGAGCGGGGTCCACAGATACGCAGTATTTT
CDR3: CASSQRAGSTDTQYF

V: TRBV7-2
D: NA
J: TRBJ2-3
size: many
DNA: TGTGCCAGCAGCTTAGGCGTGACTAACACAGATACGCAGTATTTT
CDR3: CASSLGVTNTDTQYF

V: TRBV2
D: NA
J: TRBJ1-5
size: NA
DNA: TGTGCCAGCAGTTCCGATTCCTATCAGCCCCAGCATTTT
CDR3: CASSSDSYQPQHF

V: TRBV21-1
D: NA
J: TRBJ2-1
size: many
DNA: TGTGCCAGCATGTCCGACAGCCTTACCTACAATGAGCAGTTCTTC
CDR3: CASMSDSLTYNEQFF

V: TRBV11-3
D: NA
J: TRBJ2-1
size: NA
DNA: TGTGCCAGCAGCTTAGATTGGGGTAATGAGCAGTTCTTC
CDR3: CASSLDWGNEQFF

V: TRBV12-3/TRBV12-4
D: NA
J: TRBJ1-5
size: NA
DNA: TGTGCCAGCAGTTTAGTCTCGACTAGCAATCAGCCCCAGCATTTT
CDR3: CASSLVSTSNQPQHF

V: TRBV10-3
D: NA
J: TRBJ2-5
size: many
DNA: TGTGCCATCAGCCCCCCTGGCGGCCAAGAGACCCAGTACTTC
CDR3: CAISPPGGQETQYF

V: TRBV10-3
D: TRBD1
J: TRBJ2-6
size: many
DNA: TGTGCCATCAGTGAGTGGCGGACAGGGGCCTCTGGGGCCAACGTCCTGACTTTC
CDR3: CAISEWRTGASGANVLTF

V: TRBV12-3/TRBV12-4
D: NA
J: TRBJ2-1
size: few
DNA: TGTGCCAGCAGTTTAGCTGGAGCCAATGAGCAGTTCTTC
CDR3: CASSLAGANEQFF

V: TRBV6-2/TRBV6-3
D: TRBD1
J: TRBJ1-1
size: few
DNA: TGTGCCAGCAGTTACCCAGGGACAGGGAACACTGAAGCTTTCTTT
CDR3: CASSYPGTGNTEAFF

V: TRBV6-2/TRBV6-3
D: NA
J: TRBJ2-6
size: many
DNA: TGTGCCAGCAGTTACACTAGTGGGGCCAACGTCCTGACTTTC
CDR3: CASSYTSGANVLTF

V: TRBV11-2
D: TRBD2
J: TRBJ2-1
size: many
DNA: TGTGCCAGCAGCTTAAGGGGTAGCGGGGGCTCCTACAATGAGCAGTTCTTC
CDR3: CASSLRGSGGSYNEQFF

V: TRBV12-3/TRBV12-4
D: NA
J: TRBJ1-6
size: many
DNA: TGTGTCCCGCACCCGGGGTTCCTATCACCCCTCCACTTT
CDR3: CVPHPGFLSPLHF

V: TRBV6-4
D: TRBD1
J: TRBJ2-1
size: NA
DNA: TGTGCCAGCAGTCCCGGGACAGGGACCTACAATGAGCAGTTCTTC
CDR3: CASSPGTGTYNEQFF

V: TRBV28
D: NA
J: TRBJ2-5
size: NA
DNA: TGTGCCAGCAGTCCTCGGGACGGATACCAAGAGACCCAGTACTTC
CDR3: CASSPRDGYQETQYF